The 17 T cell receptor beta chains listed next were all sequenced from one sample in a study of T cell repertoires in cytomegalovirus infection. TCRdb independently ran MiXCR on the reads; one entry per CDR3 protein. The sample carries about 900,000 distinct CDR3 sequences, around 30% recorded once. These receptors' antigens are unknown. The sequencing here drew on cultured CD8+ T cells from PBMCs, taken from culture after CMV antigen stimulation. These receptor sequences come from a human donor in good health (CMV status not recorded). Some clones in this sample may be carry-over from other donors' samples.

The V gene is TRBV19, the J gene TRBJ2-1, with 12 bases that match TRBD2. The CDR3 has 18 amino acids. Germline values: CDR1 LNHDA, CDR2 SQIVND (reference sequence). The junction had 10 bases not matched to a gene; V was cut back by 1 base and J by 6 bases. CDR3 coding DNA: TGTGCCAGTAGTATAGTTCTCAGTGGACTAGCGGGAACCAATGAGCAGTTCTTC. Translating it yields CASSIVLSGLAGTNEQFF.

The chain employs TRBV7-9 and TRBJ1-2; 9 bases are shared with TRBD1. CDR3 length: 16 amino acids. Germline V lookup: CDR1 SEHNR, CDR2 FQNEAQ (reference sequence). V was pared by 3 bases and J by 7 bases, with 12 bases of the junction left unmatched. Written as DNA, the CDR3 is TGTGCCAGCAGCTTTCCCGGGACAGGGAGGAAGGTTGGCTACACCTTC. This translates into CASSFPGTGRKVGYTF.

This rearrangement joins TRBV6-4 to TRBJ1-6; no clear D gene. Germline V gives CDR1 MRHNA, CDR2 SNTAGT. This CDR3 is built from 17 residues. V lost 4 bases to trimming and J lost 2 bases, with 15 bases between them. The chain's CDR3 is CASSAGVGNTYNSPLHF. The CDR3 DNA reads as TGTGCCAGCAGTGCTGGAGTTGGGAACACCTATAATTCACCCCTCCACTTT.

This rearrangement joins TRBV27 to TRBJ1-2; a possible D gene is TRBD1 (6 bases). The V end was cut by 6 bases, the J end by 6 bases, with 14 bases between. The CDR3 consists of 13 residues. In germline, CDR1 is MNHEY, CDR2 SMNVEV (reference sequence). The CDR3 nucleotides read TGTGCCAGCAGACAGGGAGAGATTGATGGCTACACCTTC. The encoded protein is CASRQGEIDGYTF.

This chain links TRBV5-8 with TRBJ2-1, with D possibly matching TRBD1 (6 bases). Trimming removed 4 bases from V and 6 bases from J, with 14 bases in between. Per the germline V gene, CDR1 is SGHTS and CDR2 is YDEGEE. The CDR3 loop spans 14 amino acids. CDR3 DNA: TGTGCCAGCAGCGTAACCGGGACAATCAATGAGCAGTTCTTC. Its protein is CASSVTGTINEQFF.

The chain links TRBV11-1 to TRBJ2-3; D is perhaps TRBD1 (6 bases). The germline V and J ends were trimmed by 2 bases and 2 bases, with 17 bases remaining between them. The germline CDR1 and CDR2 sequences are SGHAT and FQDESV (reference sequence). The CDR3 runs 17 residues. The CDR3 sequence: CASSLIGTNYLTDTQYF. CDR3 DNA sequence: TGTGCCAGCAGCTTAATAGGGACAAACTATCTCACAGATACGCAGTATTTT.

The V gene is TRBV7-6, the J gene TRBJ1-1; TRBD1 matches at 7 bases. CDR3 length: 14 amino acids. Unmatched junction bases numbered 4, after V lost 5 bases and J lost 1 base. Germline-derived CDR1 and CDR2 are SGHVS and FNYEAQ. The CDR3 loop reads CASSQTGSNTEAFF. The CDR3 DNA reads TGTGCCAGCAGCCAGACAGGGTCGAACACTGAAGCTTTCTTT.

The V gene is TRBV7-4, the J gene TRBJ2-7; D unresolved. Germline V gene data show CDR1 as SGHVT and CDR2 as SQSDAQ. V lost 4 bases and J lost 0, with 10 bases in between. This CDR3 is built from 14 residues. This CDR3 is CASSSSRTSYEQYV. The CDR3 coding sequence is TGTGCCAGCAGCTCGAGCAGGACCTCCTACGAGCAGTACGTC.

In its sample, this clonotype is medium-sized. CDR3 nucleotide sequence: TGTGCCAGCAGTTACTGGGGGGTGGGATTGGATAATTCACCCCTCCACTTT. As protein: CASSYWGVGLDNSPLHF. The rearrangement joins TRBV6-5 to TRBJ1-6, with D perhaps TRBD1 (5 bases). The CDR3 loop spans 17 amino acids. In germline, CDR1 is MNHEY, CDR2 SVGAGI. Trimming took 1 base from V and 5 from J, leaving 15 bases between them.

The gene calls are TRBV27 and TRBJ1-2, with TRBD1 as a possible D gene (6 bases). CDR3 length equals 16 residues. V lost 0 bases and J lost 0, with 11 bases in between. The germline V gene encodes CDR1 MNHEY and CDR2 SMNVEV (reference sequence). CDR3 in amino acids: CASSLSKGGSNYGYTF. The CDR3 DNA sequence: TGTGCCAGCAGTTTATCGAAGGGGGGCTCTAACTATGGCTACACCTTC.

This clonotype has just a few counts. The J gene is TRBJ2-3, the V gene TRBV6-2 or TRBV6-3; tentative D call: TRBD2 (6 bases). V was pared by 0 bases and J by 1 base, with 14 bases between. The CDR3 is 17 residues long. Germline assignment: CDR1 MNHEY and CDR2 SVGEGT. The CDR3 is CASSYSSAGRGTDTQYF. CDR3 nucleotide sequence: TGTGCCAGCAGTTACTCGAGTGCGGGGCGCGGCACAGATACGCAGTATTTT.

This clonotype has more than one count but fewer than ten. V and J are TRBV27 and TRBJ1-4; 7 bases map to TRBD1. From germline, CDR1 is MNHEY and CDR2 SMNVEV (reference sequence). Trimming removed 6 bases from V and 5 bases from J; junction bases left unmatched: 9. The CDR3 runs 15 residues. This CDR3 reads CASSINRGRNEKLFF. CDR3 nucleotide sequence: TGTGCCAGCAGCATTAATAGGGGGCGCAATGAAAAACTGTTTTTT.

The chain couples TRBV11-3 to TRBJ2-4; perhaps TRBD1 as D (5 bases). The CDR3 is 19 residues long. Germline values: CDR1 SGHNT, CDR2 YENEEA. The V end lost 5 bases, the J end lost 1 base, and 24 bases lay between the germline ends. DNA for the CDR3: TGTGCCAGCAGCCCCGACCCCGAAAGACAGACCCGGGCCAAAAACATTCAGTACTTC. This translates into CASSPDPERQTRAKNIQYF.

V gene TRBV19 combines with J gene TRBJ1-4; no clear D gene. The ends were cut back, 10 bases at V and 4 bases at J, with 16 bases in the middle. The germline CDR1 and CDR2 sequences are LNHDA and SQIVND (reference sequence). There are 14 residues in the CDR3. The CDR3, as DNA: TGTGCCAACATGAGACGGGAGATTAATGAAAAACTGTTTTTT. Protein product: CANMRREINEKLFF.

About this clonotype: One base away lies a much larger clone, so this may be a sequencing read error. The V call is TRBV7-4, the J call TRBJ2-5, with D unresolved. The germline CDR1 and CDR2 sequences are SGHVT and SQSDAQ. V lost 5 bases to trimming and J lost 5 bases, with 9 bases between them. The CDR3 length is 12 residues. CDR3 region: CASSQAMETQYF. For the CDR3, the DNA is TGTGCCAGCAGCCAGGCGATGGAGACCCAGTACTTC.

The CDR3: CATSASGQGPYEQYF. The CDR3 DNA is TGTGCCACCAGCGCCTCTGGACAGGGGCCCTACGAGCAGTACTTC. The rearrangement uses TRBV15 and TRBJ2-7; TRBD1 matches 9 bases. The V gene's germline CDR1 is LNHNV and CDR2 YYDKDF (reference sequence). V lost 5 bases and J lost 2; bases outside the gene matches: 7. The CDR3 is made up of 15 amino acids.

The chain couples TRBV24-1 to TRBJ2-2; the match to TRBD1 covers 7 bases. V was pared by 4 bases and J by 2 bases, with 6 bases of the junction left unmatched. Germline V gives CDR1 KGHDR, CDR2 SFDVKD. CDR3 length: 16 amino acids. This CDR3 is CATSDRGQDNTGELFF. In DNA form, the CDR3 reads TGTGCCACCAGTGACCGAGGACAGGACAACACCGGGGAGCTGTTTTTT.